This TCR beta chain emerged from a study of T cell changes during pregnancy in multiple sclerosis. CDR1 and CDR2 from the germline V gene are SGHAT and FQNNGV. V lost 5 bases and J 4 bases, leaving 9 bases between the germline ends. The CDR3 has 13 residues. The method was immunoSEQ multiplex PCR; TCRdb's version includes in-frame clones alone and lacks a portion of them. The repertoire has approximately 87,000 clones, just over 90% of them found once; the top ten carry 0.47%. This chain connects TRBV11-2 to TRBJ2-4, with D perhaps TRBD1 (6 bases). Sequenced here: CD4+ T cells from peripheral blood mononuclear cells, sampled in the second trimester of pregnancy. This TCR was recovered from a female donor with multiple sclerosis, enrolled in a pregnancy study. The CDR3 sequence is CASSVGQKNIQYF. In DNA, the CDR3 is TGTGCCAGCAGCGTCGGACAGAAAAACATTCAGTACTTC.